This is a list of T cell receptor beta chains from one sample in a study of blood T cell repertoires in COVID-19. Here immunoSEQ multiplex PCR was the method, and the copy in TCRdb shows in-frame clones only, minus some. Of 150,000 to 200,000 clones in the sample, approximately 90% were seen once. Material: peripheral blood. The receptors were gathered from a man between 18 and 35 years old with acute or convalescent COVID-19. Both conserved end residues are part of each CDR3. Each record gives: V gene, D gene, clone size, J gene, CDR3 DNA, CDR3 protein. A D gene is named only where the DNA matches it firmly. Part of the rows lack a size; the others show once, few, many or a class for expanded clones.

>TRBV7-2|-|-|TRBJ1-5
TGTGCCAGCAGCCTTTGGGGAGTAGATAGCAATCAGCCCCAGCATTTT
CASSLWGVDSNQPQHF
>TRBV10-1|-|-|TRBJ2-3
TGCGCCAGCAGTGAGCAGGGTTTCACAGATACGCAGTATTTT
CASSEQGFTDTQYF
>TRBV27|-|-|TRBJ1-5
TGTGCCAGCAGTCCCAGACAGAGCTATAGCAATCAGCCCCAGCATTTT
CASSPRQSYSNQPQHF
>TRBV4-1|-|-|TRBJ2-1
TGCGCCAGCAGCCACCTTAACCGGGGAGACAATGAGCAGTTCTTC
CASSHLNRGDNEQFF
>TRBV18|TRBD1|-|TRBJ2-1
TGTGCCAGCTCGGCCGGGACAGAGAACAATGAGCAGTTCTTC
CASSAGTENNEQFF
>TRBV12-3/TRBV12-4|-|-|TRBJ1-2
TGTGCCAGCAGTTTCGCAGGGCATGGCTACACCTTC
CASSFAGHGYTF
>TRBV4-1|TRBD2|-|TRBJ2-5
TGCGCCAGCAGCCAAGACCGAGCGGGGGGAGAGACCCAGTACTTC
CASSQDRAGGETQYF
>TRBV5-1|TRBD1|-|TRBJ1-1
TGCGCCAGCAGGACCGGAGGGACAGGGCACACTGAAGCTTTCTTT
CASRTGGTGHTEAFF
>TRBV28|TRBD1|-|TRBJ1-6
TGTGCCAGCAGTTTATTGGCAGGGGGCTATACACCCCTCCACTTT
CASSLLAGGYTPLHF
>TRBV30|-|-|TRBJ1-3
TGTGCCTGGAGCAGGGGTTCCTCTGGAAACACCATATATTTT
CAWSRGSSGNTIYF
>TRBV19|TRBD1|few|TRBJ2-1
TGTGCCAGTAGTCCCGGGACAGGGGTCCCCTACAATGAGCAGTTCTTC
CASSPGTGVPYNEQFF
>TRBV29-1|-|-|TRBJ2-2
TGCAGCGTTATGACAGTGAACACCGGGGAGCTGTTTTTT
CSVMTVNTGELFF
>TRBV7-9|-|-|TRBJ1-2
TGTGCCAGCAGCCCGGCCCCCCAGGTCACTCTAGGCTACACCTTC
CASSPAPQVTLGYTF
>TRBV4-1|-|-|TRBJ1-2
TGCGCCAGCAGCCAAGAGGCAGGGGTGGACTATGGCTACACCTTC
CASSQEAGVDYGYTF
>TRBV7-2|TRBD1|-|TRBJ1-5
TGTGCCAGCAGCTTGGGACAGGGTGGTCAGCCCCAGCATTTT
CASSLGQGGQPQHF
>TRBV28|-|-|TRBJ2-5
TGTGCCAGCAGTTTAGCCGGGGCAGGGGATACGGAGACCCAGTACTTC
CASSLAGAGDTETQYF
>TRBV27|-|-|TRBJ1-2
TGTGCCAGCAGTTCCCGGACATCGTATAATCTCATCTATGGCTACACCTTC
CASSSRTSYNLIYGYTF
>TRBV25-1|TRBD1|-|TRBJ1-6
TGTGCCAGCAGTGAGGGACAGGGCCCTTCACCCCTCCACTTT
CASSEGQGPSPLHF
>TRBV7-8|TRBD1|-|TRBJ2-5
TGTGCCAGCAGCTTAGGCGGACAGGGGGCGCTTGCGGGGACCCAGTACTTC
CASSLGGQGALAGTQYF
>TRBV30|-|-|TRBJ1-2
TGTGCCTGGAGTCCACCGGGGTCTGGGTCCAACTATGGCTACACCTTC
CAWSPPGSGSNYGYTF
>TRBV27|TRBD1|-|TRBJ1-4
TGTGCCAGCAGTCCGCGACAGGGAAAGTCCAAGACTAATGAAAAACTGTTTTTT
CASSPRQGKSKTNEKLFF
>TRBV2|TRBD1|-|TRBJ2-2
TGTGCCAGCAGTGAGGGACAGGGGTTCATCGGGGAGCTGTTTTTT
CASSEGQGFIGELFF
>TRBV11-2|-|once|TRBJ1-5
TGTGCCAGCAGCTTAGAGGCAGGGGCTTCTCAGCCCCAGCATTTT
CASSLEAGASQPQHF
>TRBV24-1|TRBD1|-|TRBJ2-7
TGTGCCACCACCATGCAAAGGGGGCAACGATACGAGCAGTACTTC
CATTMQRGQRYEQYF
>TRBV7-2|-|-|TRBJ1-6
TGTGCCAGCAGCTTGCGTCCTCAGGGTTCCTATAATTCACCCCTCCACTTT
CASSLRPQGSYNSPLHF
>TRBV24-1|TRBD1|-|TRBJ2-1
TGTGCCACCAGTGATTCCCGGGACAGTTTCAATGAGCAGTTCTTC
CATSDSRDSFNEQFF
>TRBV28|TRBD1|-|TRBJ1-2
TGTGCCAGCAGTTTAGGGACAGGGAATGGCTACACCTTC
CASSLGTGNGYTF
>TRBV29-1|-|-|TRBJ1-4
TGCAGCGGCGGGGGGGGCGCGGATGAAAAACTGTTTTTT
CSGGGGADEKLFF
>TRBV20-1|TRBD1|-|TRBJ1-2
TGCAGTGCTAGTTGGGACAGGGGGCTATCGTTTCCGCGCTATGGCTACACCTTC
CSASWDRGLSFPRYGYTF
>TRBV5-1|TRBD1|-|TRBJ1-2
TGCGCCAGCAGCTTGGCTCAGGGGGCCGACGCTAACTATGGCTACACCTTC
CASSLAQGADANYGYTF
>TRBV7-2|-|-|TRBJ1-2
TGTGCCAGCAGCGCCGGGACACTCTATGGCTACACCTTC
CASSAGTLYGYTF
>TRBV4-2|-|-|TRBJ1-2
TGTGCCAGCAGCCAAGGTTTCCAGAACTATGGCTACACCTTC
CASSQGFQNYGYTF
>TRBV11-2|-|-|TRBJ1-1
TGTGCCAGCAGCGCTACCGGGACATATAACACTGAAGCTTTCTTT
CASSATGTYNTEAFF
>TRBV30|TRBD1|-|TRBJ1-6
TGTGCCTGGAGTGTATTGGGCCCCCCCGGACAGGGAGATAATTCACCCCTCCACTTT
CAWSVLGPPGQGDNSPLHF
>TRBV7-6|TRBD1|-|TRBJ2-2
TGTGCCAGCAGCTTAGCGAGGGTTTCACGGACAGGGACGAACACCGGGGAGCTGTTTTTT
CASSLARVSRTGTNTGELFF
>TRBV19|TRBD1|once|TRBJ2-5
TGTGCCAGTAGCTGGACAGGGCCCCAAGAGACCCAGTACTTC
CASSWTGPQETQYF
>TRBV30|TRBD1|-|TRBJ1-6
TGTGCCTGGAGTAACGGACAGGGGTTAAATTCACCCCTCCACTTT
CAWSNGQGLNSPLHF
>TRBV2|-|-|TRBJ1-5
TGTGCCAGCAGTGGCCTCCCCGGAGCCAATCAGCCCCAGCATTTT
CASSGLPGANQPQHF
>TRBV28|-|-|TRBJ1-6
TGTGCCAGCAGTTCCGATATAGCCTATAATTCACCCCTCCACTTT
CASSSDIAYNSPLHF
>TRBV4-1|TRBD1|-|TRBJ2-7
TGCGCCAGCAGCCAAGCCTCCGGGACAGGGATATTCTACGAGCAGTACTTC
CASSQASGTGIFYEQYF
>TRBV28|-|-|TRBJ1-2
TGTGCCAGCACTAGACGGCGGGGCTATGGCTACACCTTC
CASTRRRGYGYTF
>TRBV9|TRBD1|-|TRBJ1-2
TGTGCCAGCAGCGGGCCAACAGGGGGCTTCACTGGCTACACCTTC
CASSGPTGGFTGYTF
>TRBV2|TRBD2|-|TRBJ2-3
TGTGCCAGCAGTTACTCTAGCGGGGGGCCGACGGCCCCTCTTACAGATACGCAGTATTTT
CASSYSSGGPTAPLTDTQYF
>TRBV2|TRBD1|-|TRBJ1-2
TGTGCCAGCACGAGGACAGGGAGTGGCTATGGCTACACCTTC
CASTRTGSGYGYTF
>TRBV3-1/TRBV3-2|TRBD1|-|TRBJ2-7
TGTGCCAGCAGCCCTCAACAGGGGGCCTACGAGCAGTACTTC
CASSPQQGAYEQYF
>TRBV7-7|TRBD1|-|TRBJ2-3
TGTGCCAGCAGCTTAGCAGGGGGCCGCACAGATACGCAGTATTTT
CASSLAGGRTDTQYF
>TRBV14|-|-|TRBJ2-1
TGTGCCAGCAGCCAAGATGGAGTCTTAAGAAACAGGGCTACTGAGCAGTTCTTC
CASSQDGVLRNRATEQFF
>TRBV9|-|few|TRBJ1-2
TGTGCCAGCAGCGTAGCGTCGGGGTATGGCTACACCTTC
CASSVASGYGYTF
>TRBV2|TRBD1|-|TRBJ1-6
TGTGCCAGCGGGGCTGGACAGGGGGGATCACCCCTCCACTTT
CASGAGQGGSPLHF
>TRBV5-1|-|-|TRBJ1-2
TGCGCCAGCAGCCCCGGCGGACAGAGCTATGGCTACACCTTC
CASSPGGQSYGYTF
>TRBV19|-|few|TRBJ1-4
TGTGCCAGTAGTATAGATCACGGGCGGAGGAGTGAAAAACTGTTTTTT
CASSIDHGRRSEKLFF
>TRBV7-3|TRBD1|-|TRBJ2-1
TGTGCCAGCAGCTCCGGGACAGGGCCCTACAATGAGCAGTTCTTC
CASSSGTGPYNEQFF
>TRBV6-5|-|-|TRBJ1-5
TGTGCCAGCAGTCGACAGGATAGCAATCAGCCCCAGCATTTT
CASSRQDSNQPQHF
>TRBV5-1|TRBD1|few|TRBJ1-1
TGCGCCAGCAGCCCGAACCCCTCTACAGGGGGGAGGGACACTGAAGCTTTCTTT
CASSPNPSTGGRDTEAFF